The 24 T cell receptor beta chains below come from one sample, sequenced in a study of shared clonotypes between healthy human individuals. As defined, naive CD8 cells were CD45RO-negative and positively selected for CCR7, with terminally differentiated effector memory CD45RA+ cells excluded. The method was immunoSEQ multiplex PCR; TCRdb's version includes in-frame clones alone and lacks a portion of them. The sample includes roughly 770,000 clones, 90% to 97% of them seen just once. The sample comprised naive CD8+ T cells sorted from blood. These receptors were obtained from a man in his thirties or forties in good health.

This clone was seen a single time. The CDR3 sequence is CASSGRTGSSYEQYF. In DNA, the CDR3 is TGTGCCAGCAGCGGAAGGACGGGAAGCTCCTACGAGCAGTACTTC. This chain links TRBV9 with TRBJ2-7, with D possibly TRBD2 on 5 matching bases. V lost 3 bases to trimming and J lost 0 bases, with 13 bases between them. The CDR3 is 15 amino acids. Germline V gene data show CDR1 as SGDLS and CDR2 as YYNGEE.

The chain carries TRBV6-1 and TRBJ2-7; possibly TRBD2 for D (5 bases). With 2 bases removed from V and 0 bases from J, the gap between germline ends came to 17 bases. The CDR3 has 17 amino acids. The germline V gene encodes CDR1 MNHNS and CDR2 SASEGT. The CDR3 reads CASSEIILRTDSYEQYF. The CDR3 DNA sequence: TGTGCCAGCAGTGAAATCATCCTGCGGACTGACTCCTACGAGCAGTACTTC.

The CDR3 reads CSVEGEGEDYEQYF. The CDR3 nucleotides are TGCAGCGTTGAAGGGGAGGGGGAGGACTACGAGCAGTACTTC. This chain links TRBV29-1 with TRBJ2-7; possible D gene TRBD2, 7 bases. This CDR3 region has 14 residues. Germline CDR1 is SQVTM and CDR2 is ANQGSEA. V was trimmed by 1 base and J by 3 bases, leaving 13 bases between them.

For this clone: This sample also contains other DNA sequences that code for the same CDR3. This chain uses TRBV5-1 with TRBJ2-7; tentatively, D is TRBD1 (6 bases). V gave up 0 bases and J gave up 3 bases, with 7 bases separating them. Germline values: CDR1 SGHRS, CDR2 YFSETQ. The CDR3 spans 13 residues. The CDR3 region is CASSLGTDYEQYF. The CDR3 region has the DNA TGCGCCAGCAGCTTGGGGACAGACTACGAGCAGTACTTC.

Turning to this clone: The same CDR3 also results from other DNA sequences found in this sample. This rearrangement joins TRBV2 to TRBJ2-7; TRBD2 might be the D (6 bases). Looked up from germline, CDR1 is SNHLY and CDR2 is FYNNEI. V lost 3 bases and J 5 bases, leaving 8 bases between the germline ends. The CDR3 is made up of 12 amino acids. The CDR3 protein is CASSEGRNEQYF. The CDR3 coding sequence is TGTGCCAGCAGTGAGGGGAGGAACGAGCAGTACTTC.

The DNA for the CDR3 is TGTGCCATCAGTGAGTGGGAGAACACTGAAGCTTTCTTT. Protein: CAISEWENTEAFF. The rearrangement links TRBV10-3 to TRBJ1-1; D is unclear. The CDR3 length is 13 residues. In germline, CDR1 is ENHRY, CDR2 SYGVKD. The V gene lost 1 base and the J gene lost 1 base, with 4 bases spanning the gap.

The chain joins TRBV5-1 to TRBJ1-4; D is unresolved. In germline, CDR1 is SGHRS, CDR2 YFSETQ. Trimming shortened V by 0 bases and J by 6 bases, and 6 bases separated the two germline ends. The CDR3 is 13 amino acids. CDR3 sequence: CASSLATDEKLFF. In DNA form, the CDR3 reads TGCGCCAGCAGCTTGGCTACGGATGAAAAACTGTTTTTT.

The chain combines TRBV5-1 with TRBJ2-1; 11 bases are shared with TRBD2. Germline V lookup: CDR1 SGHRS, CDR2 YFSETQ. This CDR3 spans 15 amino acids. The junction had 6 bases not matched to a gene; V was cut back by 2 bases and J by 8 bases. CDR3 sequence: CASSFLAGGSDEQFF. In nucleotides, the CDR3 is TGCGCCAGCAGCTTCCTAGCGGGAGGCTCGGATGAGCAGTTCTTC.

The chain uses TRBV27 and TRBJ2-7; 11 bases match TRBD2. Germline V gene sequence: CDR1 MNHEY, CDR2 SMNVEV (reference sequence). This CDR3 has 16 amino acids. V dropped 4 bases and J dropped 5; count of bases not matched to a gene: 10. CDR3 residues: CASSSFSGRGLNEQYF. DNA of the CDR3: TGTGCCAGCAGTTCCTTTAGCGGGAGGGGGTTGAACGAGCAGTACTTC.

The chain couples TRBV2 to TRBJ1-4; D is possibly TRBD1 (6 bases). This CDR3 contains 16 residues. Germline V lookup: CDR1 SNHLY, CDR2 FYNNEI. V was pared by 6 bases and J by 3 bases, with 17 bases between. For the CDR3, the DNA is TGTGCCAGCAGCGACAATTCAGGGGTTTCTAATGAAAAACTGTTTTTT. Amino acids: CASSDNSGVSNEKLFF.

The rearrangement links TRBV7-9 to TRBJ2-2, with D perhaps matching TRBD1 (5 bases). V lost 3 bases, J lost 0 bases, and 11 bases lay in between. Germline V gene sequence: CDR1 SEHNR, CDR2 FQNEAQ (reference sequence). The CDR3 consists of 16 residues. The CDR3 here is CASSLAGYANTGELFF. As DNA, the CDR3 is TGTGCCAGCAGCTTGGCAGGGTACGCGAACACCGGGGAGCTGTTTTTT.

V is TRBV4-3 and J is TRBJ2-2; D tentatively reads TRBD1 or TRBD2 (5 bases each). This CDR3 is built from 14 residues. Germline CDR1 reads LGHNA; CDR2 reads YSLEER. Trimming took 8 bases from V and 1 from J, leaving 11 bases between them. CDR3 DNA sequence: TGCGCCAGCGGGGCGGGCGTGAACACCGGGGAGCTGTTTTTT. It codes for CASGAGVNTGELFF.

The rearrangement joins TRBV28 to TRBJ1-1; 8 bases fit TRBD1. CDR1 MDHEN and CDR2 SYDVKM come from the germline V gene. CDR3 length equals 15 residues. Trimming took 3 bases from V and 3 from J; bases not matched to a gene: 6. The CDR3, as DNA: TGTGCCAGCAGTTTCCAGGGGGCGGTGGACACTGAAGCTTTCTTT. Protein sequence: CASSFQGAVDTEAFF.

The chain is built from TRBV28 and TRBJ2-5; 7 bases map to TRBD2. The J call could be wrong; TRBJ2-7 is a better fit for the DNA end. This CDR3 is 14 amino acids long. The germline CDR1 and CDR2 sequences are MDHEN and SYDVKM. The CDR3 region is CASSLRGSGYEQYF. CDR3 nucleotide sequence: TGTGCCAGCAGTTTACGCGGGAGCGGCTACGAGCAGTACTTC.

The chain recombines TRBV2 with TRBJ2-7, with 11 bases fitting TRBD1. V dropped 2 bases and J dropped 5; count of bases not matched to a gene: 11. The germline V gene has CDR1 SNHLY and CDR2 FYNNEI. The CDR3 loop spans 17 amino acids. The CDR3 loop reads CASSENRWTGGDDEQYF. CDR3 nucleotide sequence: TGTGCCAGCAGTGAAAACCGTTGGACAGGGGGCGACGACGAGCAGTACTTC.

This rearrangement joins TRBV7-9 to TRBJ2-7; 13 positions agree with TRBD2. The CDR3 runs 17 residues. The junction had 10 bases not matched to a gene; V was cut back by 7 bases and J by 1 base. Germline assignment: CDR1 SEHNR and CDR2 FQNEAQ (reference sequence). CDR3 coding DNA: TGTGCCAGCATCGTCGAGGGGACTAGCGGGAATTCCTACGAGCAGTACTTC. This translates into CASIVEGTSGNSYEQYF.

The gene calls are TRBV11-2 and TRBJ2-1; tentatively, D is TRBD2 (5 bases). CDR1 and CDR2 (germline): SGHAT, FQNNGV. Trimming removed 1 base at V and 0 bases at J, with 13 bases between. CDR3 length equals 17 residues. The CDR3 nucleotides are TGTGCCAGCAGCTTAGTTTCGGGGTGGAACTCCTACAATGAGCAGTTCTTC. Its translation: CASSLVSGWNSYNEQFF.

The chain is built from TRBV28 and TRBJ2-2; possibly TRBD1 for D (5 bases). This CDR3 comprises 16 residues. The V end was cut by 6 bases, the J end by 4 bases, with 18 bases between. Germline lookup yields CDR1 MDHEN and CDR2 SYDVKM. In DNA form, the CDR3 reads TGTGCCAGCAGGCCTGACAGCCATTCGATCACCGGGGAGCTGTTTTTT. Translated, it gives CASRPDSHSITGELFF. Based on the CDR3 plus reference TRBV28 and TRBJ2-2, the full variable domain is DVKVTQSSRYLVKRTGEKVFLECVQDMDHENMFWYRQDPGLGLRLIYFSYDVKMKEKGDIPEGYSVSREKKERFSLILESASTNQTSMYLCASRPDSHSITGELFFGEGSRLTVL.

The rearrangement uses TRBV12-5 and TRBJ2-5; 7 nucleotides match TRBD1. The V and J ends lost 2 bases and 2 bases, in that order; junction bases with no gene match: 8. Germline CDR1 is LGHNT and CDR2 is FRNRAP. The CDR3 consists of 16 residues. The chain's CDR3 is CASGLSPGTAQETQYF. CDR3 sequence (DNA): TGTGCTAGTGGTTTGTCCCCAGGGACAGCTCAAGAGACCCAGTACTTC. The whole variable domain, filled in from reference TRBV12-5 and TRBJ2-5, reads DARVTQTPRHKVTEMGQEVTMRCQPILGHNTVFWYRQTMMQGLELLAYFRNRAPLDDSGMPKDRFSAEMPDATLATLKIQPSEPRDSAVYFCASGLSPGTAQETQYFGPGTRLLVL.

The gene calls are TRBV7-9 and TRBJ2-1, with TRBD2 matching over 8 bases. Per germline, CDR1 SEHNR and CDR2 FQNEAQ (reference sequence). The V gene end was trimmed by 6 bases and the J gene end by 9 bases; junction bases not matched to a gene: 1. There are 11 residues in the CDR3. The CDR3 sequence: CASRLAGEQFF. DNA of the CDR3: TGTGCCAGCAGGCTAGCGGGTGAGCAGTTCTTC.

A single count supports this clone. In DNA, the CDR3 is TGTGCCACCTCTAGTTACACCTACGAGCAGTACTTC. It yields the protein CATSSYTYEQYF. This chain links TRBV2 with TRBJ2-7; D call uncertain. Trimming stripped 10 bases from V and 2 bases from J, with 12 bases between. The CDR3 spans 12 residues. Germline assignment: CDR1 SNHLY and CDR2 FYNNEI.

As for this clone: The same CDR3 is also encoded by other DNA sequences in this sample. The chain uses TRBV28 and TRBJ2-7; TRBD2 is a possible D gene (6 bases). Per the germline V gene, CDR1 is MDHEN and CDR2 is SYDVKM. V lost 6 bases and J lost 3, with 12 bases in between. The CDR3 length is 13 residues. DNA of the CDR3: TGTGCCAGCAGCCCAGGGACTGACTACGAGCAGTACTTC. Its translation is CASSPGTDYEQYF.

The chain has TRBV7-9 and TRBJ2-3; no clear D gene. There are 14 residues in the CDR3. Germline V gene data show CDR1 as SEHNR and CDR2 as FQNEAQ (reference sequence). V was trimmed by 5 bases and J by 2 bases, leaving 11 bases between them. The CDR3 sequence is CASSPTKNTDTQYF. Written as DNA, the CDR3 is TGTGCCAGCAGCCCCACTAAAAACACAGATACGCAGTATTTT.

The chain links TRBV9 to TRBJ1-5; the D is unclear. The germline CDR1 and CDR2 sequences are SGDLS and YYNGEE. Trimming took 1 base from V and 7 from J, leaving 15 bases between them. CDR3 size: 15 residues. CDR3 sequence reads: CASSVSGVPGQPQHF. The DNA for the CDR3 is TGTGCCAGCAGCGTATCTGGGGTACCGGGACAGCCCCAGCATTTT. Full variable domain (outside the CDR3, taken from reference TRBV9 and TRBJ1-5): DSGVTQTPKHLITATGQRVTLRCSPRSGDLSVYWYQQSLDQGLQFLIQYYNGEERAKGNILERFSAQQFPDLHSELNLSSLELGDSALYFCASSVSGVPGQPQHFGDGTRLSIL.